This TCR beta chain emerged from a study of ipilimumab plus nivolumab after autologous stem cell transplantation. The assay was immunoSEQ multiplex PCR, and TCRdb's table has in-frame clones only and misses some. Here the sample spans 20,000 to 30,000 clones, roughly 84% being singletons. This CDR3 has 15 amino acids. CDR1 is SGHRS, CDR2 YFSETQ, per germline. Trimming cost V 2 bases and J 5 bases, with 13 bases left between them. The starting material was PBMCs, obtained in a trial of ipilimumab plus nivolumab as post-transplant consolidation. The source is a male donor with diffuse large B-cell lymphoma. V and J are TRBV5-1 and TRBJ1-4, with D perhaps matching TRBD1 (6 bases). The CDR3 region is CASSFKQGQNEKLFF. For the CDR3, the DNA is TGCGCCAGCAGCTTTAAACAGGGCCAAAATGAAAAACTGTTTTTT.